These 9 T cell receptor beta chains came from one sample sequenced in a study of T-cell memory formation after mild COVID-19. TCRdb itself ran the 5' RACE reads through MiXCR, one entry per CDR3 protein. The sample carries about 410,000 distinct CDR3 sequences, 23% recorded once. The specimen was PBMCs or a T cell subset sorted from them (not recorded which). The receptors come from an adult woman who had mild COVID-19 (a few samples of this study predate the infection). Cell type and time point are not known.

The chain links TRBV4-1 to TRBJ2-1; D possibly uses TRBD1 or TRBD2 (5 bases each). The ends were cut back, 1 base at V and 1 base at J, with 8 bases in the middle. The germline V gene has CDR1 MGHRA and CDR2 YSYEKL. The CDR3 has 15 amino acids. This CDR3 is CASSQVWGSYNEQFF. The CDR3 DNA follows: TGCGCCAGCAGCCAAGTATGGGGGTCCTACAATGAGCAGTTCTTC.

V gene TRBV7-8 combines with J gene TRBJ2-7; 12 bases agree with TRBD1. In germline, CDR1 is SGHVS, CDR2 FQNEAQ. The CDR3 consists of 15 residues. V dropped 5 bases and J dropped 7; count of bases not matched to a gene: 9. CDR3 nucleotides: TGTGCCAGCAGCCGTCCGGGACAGGGGGCTCGGGAGCAGTACTTC. It translates to CASSRPGQGAREQYF.

The chain carries TRBV15 and TRBJ2-5, with D possibly TRBD2 on 6 matching bases. V was trimmed by 4 bases and J by 2 bases, leaving 8 bases between them. In germline, CDR1 is LNHNV, CDR2 YYDKDF (reference sequence). The CDR3 is made up of 13 amino acids. The CDR3 DNA reads TGTGCCACCAGCACTAGCGTTCAAGAGACCCAGTACTTC. Its protein product is CATSTSVQETQYF.

The chain is built from TRBV28 and TRBJ2-4; TRBD2 matches at 8 bases. CDR1 and CDR2 (germline): MDHEN, SYDVKM. With V trimmed by 6 bases and J by 0 bases, 7 bases remained unmatched. The CDR3 consists of 16 residues. CDR3 region: CASSPGGEIAKNIQYF. The CDR3 DNA reads TGTGCCAGCAGCCCCGGGGGGGAAATAGCCAAAAACATTCAGTACTTC.

The gene calls are TRBV4-1 and TRBJ2-6; D gene uncertain. Germline-derived CDR1 and CDR2 are MGHRA and YSYEKL. V was cut by 4 bases and J by 2 bases, with 15 bases left in between. The CDR3 runs 17 residues. The CDR3 DNA follows: TGCGCCAGCAGCCTCCCCCCGATCGGCGCTGGGGCCAACGTCCTGACTTTC. It encodes CASSLPPIGAGANVLTF.

In its sample, this clonotype was seen a few times. The chain joins TRBV12-3 or TRBV12-4 to TRBJ1-2; tentatively, D is TRBD1 (5 bases). V lost 3 bases, J lost 0 bases, and 20 bases lay in between. This CDR3 has 18 amino acids. CDR3 in DNA: TGTGCCAGCAGTTTGACTGTAGACAGCACCTTTTCTAACTATGGCTACACCTTC. It yields the protein CASSLTVDSTFSNYGYTF.

This clonotype has a count of ten or more. In DNA, the CDR3 is TGTGCCAGCAGCTTAGAGGGGGGGAGGGGCACTGAAGCTTTCTTT. The encoded protein is CASSLEGGRGTEAFF. The chain uses TRBV9 and TRBJ1-1, with D tentatively TRBD1 (6 bases). Germline V gives CDR1 SGDLS, CDR2 YYNGEE. Trimming removed 4 bases from V and 4 bases from J, with 17 bases in between. This CDR3 has 15 amino acids.

V gene TRBV3-1 combines with J gene TRBJ2-5; 7 nucleotides line up with TRBD2. There are 17 residues in the CDR3. V shed 4 bases, J shed 5 bases, and the junction held 16 bases outside the gene matches. CDR1 and CDR2 from the germline V gene are LGHDT and YNNKEL (reference sequence). This CDR3 reads CASSPPPGGDLIETQYF. DNA of the CDR3: TGTGCCAGCAGCCCCCCTCCGGGGGGTGACCTGATTGAGACCCAGTACTTC.

The chain is built from TRBV4-3 and TRBJ1-1, with D perhaps TRBD1 (5 bases). Trimming cost V 1 base and J 0 bases, with 12 bases left between them. Germline lookup yields CDR1 LGHNA and CDR2 YSLEER. The CDR3 has 16 amino acids. The CDR3 nucleotides are TGCGCCAGCAGCCAAGGACGGCAGGGCATGAACACTGAAGCTTTCTTT. Translation gives CASSQGRQGMNTEAFF.